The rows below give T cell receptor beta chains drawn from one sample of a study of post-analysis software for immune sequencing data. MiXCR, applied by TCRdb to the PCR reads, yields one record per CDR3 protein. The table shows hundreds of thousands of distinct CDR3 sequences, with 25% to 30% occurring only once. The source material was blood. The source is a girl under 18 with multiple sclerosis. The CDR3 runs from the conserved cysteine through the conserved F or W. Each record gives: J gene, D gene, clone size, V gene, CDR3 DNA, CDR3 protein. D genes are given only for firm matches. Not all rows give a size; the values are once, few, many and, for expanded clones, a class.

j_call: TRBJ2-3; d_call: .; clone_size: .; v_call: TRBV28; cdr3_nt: TGTGCCAGCAGTTTATGGGGAAGGTGGGGGGCGAGCACAGATACGCAGTATTTT; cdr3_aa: CASSLWGRWGASTDTQYF
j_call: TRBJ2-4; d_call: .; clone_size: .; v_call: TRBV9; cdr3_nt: TGTGCCAGCAGCGTAGCCAGGGAAAACATTCAGTACTTC; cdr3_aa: CASSVARENIQYF
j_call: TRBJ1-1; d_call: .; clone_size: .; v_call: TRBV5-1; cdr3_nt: TGCGCCAGCAGCCCGGCCGGGAGAGGGGACACTGAAGCTTTCTTT; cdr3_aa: CASSPAGRGDTEAFF
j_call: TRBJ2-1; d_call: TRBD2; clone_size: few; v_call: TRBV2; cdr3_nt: TGTGCCAGCAGTGAAAATGCGGGGGGGATCTACAATGAGCAGTTCTTC; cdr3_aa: CASSENAGGIYNEQFF
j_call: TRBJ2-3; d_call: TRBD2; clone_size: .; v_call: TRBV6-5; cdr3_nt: TGTGCCAGCAGTTACTCACCGCTAGCGGGGTCTAGCACAGATACGCAGTATTTT; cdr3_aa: CASSYSPLAGSSTDTQYF
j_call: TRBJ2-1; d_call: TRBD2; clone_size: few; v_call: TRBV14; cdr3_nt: TGTGCCAGCAGCCATTTTCTCGGGAGGGCCGCCTACAATGAGCAGTTCTTC; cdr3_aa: CASSHFLGRAAYNEQFF
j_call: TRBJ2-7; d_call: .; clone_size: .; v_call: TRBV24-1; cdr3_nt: TGTGCCACCAGTGGACCCTCTTCTTGGGATTACAATGAGCAGTACTTC; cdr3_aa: CATSGPSSWDYNEQYF
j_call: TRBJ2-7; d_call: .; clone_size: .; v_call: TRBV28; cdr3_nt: TGTGCCAGCGGCCTCGTCGGGGCGCGTTACGAGCAGTACTTC; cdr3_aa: CASGLVGARYEQYF
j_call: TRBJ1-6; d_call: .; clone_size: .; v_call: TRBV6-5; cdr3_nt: TGTGCCAGCACCCGGGGCACTGGTTCACCCCTCCACTTT; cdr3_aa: CASTRGTGSPLHF
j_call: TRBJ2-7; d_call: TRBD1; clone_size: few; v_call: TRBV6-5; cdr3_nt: TGTGCCAGCAGCGACAGGGGTTTTAGAGAGGACGAGCAGTACTTC; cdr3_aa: CASSDRGFREDEQYF
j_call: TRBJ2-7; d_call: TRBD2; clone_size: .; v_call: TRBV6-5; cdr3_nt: TGTGCCAGCAGCCCATCGGGACTAGCGATGTACAATGAGCAGTACTTC; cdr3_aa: CASSPSGLAMYNEQYF
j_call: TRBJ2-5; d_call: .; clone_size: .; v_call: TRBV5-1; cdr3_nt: TGCGCCAGCAGCACATTTTCGACGGGGGAGCAGTACTTC; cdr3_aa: CASSTFSTGEQYF
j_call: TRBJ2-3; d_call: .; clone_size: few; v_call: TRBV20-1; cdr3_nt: TGCAGTGCTAGGACAGCCCCCACAGATACGCAGTATTTT; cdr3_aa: CSARTAPTDTQYF
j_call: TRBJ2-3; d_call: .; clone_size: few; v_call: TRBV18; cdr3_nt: TGTGCCAGCTCACCCCGGGGGCGCCGAACCACAGATACGCAGTATTTT; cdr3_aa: CASSPRGRRTTDTQYF
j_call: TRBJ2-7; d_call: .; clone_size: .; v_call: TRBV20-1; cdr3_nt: TGCAGTGCACCTGCGCTTAAGACTTCCGAGCAGTACTTC; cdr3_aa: CSAPALKTSEQYF
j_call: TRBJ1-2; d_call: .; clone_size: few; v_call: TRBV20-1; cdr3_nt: TGCAGTGCTATTCAAAAAGGTACAAGCAACTATGGCTACACCTTC; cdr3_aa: CSAIQKGTSNYGYTF
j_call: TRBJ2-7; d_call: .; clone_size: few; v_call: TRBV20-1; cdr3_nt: TGCAGTGCTAGACAGACTAGTATCTACGAGCAGTACTTC; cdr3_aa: CSARQTSIYEQYF
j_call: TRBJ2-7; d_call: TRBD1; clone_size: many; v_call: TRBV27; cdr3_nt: TGTGCCAGCAGTCCCCGGGGACAGGGAGTCCACGAGCAGTACTTC; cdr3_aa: CASSPRGQGVHEQYF
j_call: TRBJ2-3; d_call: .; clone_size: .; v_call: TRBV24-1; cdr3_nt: TGTGCCACCGGCCAGGGTCGGGATACGCAGTATTTT; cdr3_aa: CATGQGRDTQYF
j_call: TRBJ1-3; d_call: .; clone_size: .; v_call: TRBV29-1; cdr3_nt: TGCAGCGCCGCGACTGGAAACACCATATATTTT; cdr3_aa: CSAATGNTIYF
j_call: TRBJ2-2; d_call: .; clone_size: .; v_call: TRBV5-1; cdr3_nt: TGCGCCAGCAGCTTGGTTCCGGCGAACACCGGGGAGCTGTTTTTT; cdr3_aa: CASSLVPANTGELFF
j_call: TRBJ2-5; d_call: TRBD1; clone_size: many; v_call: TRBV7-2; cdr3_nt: TGTGCGAGCTCAGGGGGCAGGGGGACCCAAGAGACCCAGTACTTC; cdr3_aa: CASSGGRGTQETQYF
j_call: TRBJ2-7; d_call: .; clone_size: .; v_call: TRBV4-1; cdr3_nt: TGCGCCAGCAGCGATAGAGAGGGACAAGCAGTCTCCTACGAGCAGTACTTC; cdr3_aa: CASSDREGQAVSYEQYF
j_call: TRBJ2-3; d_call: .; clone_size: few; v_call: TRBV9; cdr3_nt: TGTGCCAGCAGCGCTCCGGGGGTCACAGATACGCAGTATTTT; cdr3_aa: CASSAPGVTDTQYF
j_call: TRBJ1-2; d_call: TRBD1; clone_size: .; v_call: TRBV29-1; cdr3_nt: TGCAGCGTTGAAGAACGGAACAGGGGAATCGGTGGCTACACCTTC; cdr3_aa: CSVEERNRGIGGYTF
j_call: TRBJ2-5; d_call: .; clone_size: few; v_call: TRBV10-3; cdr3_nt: TGTGCCATCAGCTCAGGGGACAAAGAGACCCAGTACTTC; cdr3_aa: CAISSGDKETQYF
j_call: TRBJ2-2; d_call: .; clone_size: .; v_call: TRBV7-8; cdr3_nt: TGTGCCAGCAGCTTAAAGGCGGGGGCCACCGGGGAGCTGTTTTTT; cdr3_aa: CASSLKAGATGELFF
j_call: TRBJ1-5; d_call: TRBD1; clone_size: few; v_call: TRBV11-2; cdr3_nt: TGTGCCAGCAGCTCTACCCCAGGGGGATTAGATCAGCCCCAGCATTTT; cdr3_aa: CASSSTPGGLDQPQHF
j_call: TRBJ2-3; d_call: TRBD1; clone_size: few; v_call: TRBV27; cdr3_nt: TGTGCCAGCAGGAACAGGGGGAGCACAGATACGCAGTATTTT; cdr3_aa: CASRNRGSTDTQYF
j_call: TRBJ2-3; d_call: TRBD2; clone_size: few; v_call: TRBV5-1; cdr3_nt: TGCGCCAGCAGCTTGGTTACTAGCGAGCGCACAGATACGCAGTATTTT; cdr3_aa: CASSLVTSERTDTQYF
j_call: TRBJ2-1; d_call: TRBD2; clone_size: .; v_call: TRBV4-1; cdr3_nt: TGCGCCAGCAGCCAAGATAGCGGGAGGGGCAATGAGCAGTTCTTC; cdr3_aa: CASSQDSGRGNEQFF
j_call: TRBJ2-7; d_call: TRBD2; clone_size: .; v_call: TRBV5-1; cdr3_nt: TGCGCCAGCAACCCAACTAGCGGAAGCTACGAGCAGTACTTC; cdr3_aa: CASNPTSGSYEQYF
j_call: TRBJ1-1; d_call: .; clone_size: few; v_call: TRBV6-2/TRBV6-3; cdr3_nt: TGTGCCAGCAGTTATGGTCACCTGAACACTGAAGCTTTCTTT; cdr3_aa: CASSYGHLNTEAFF
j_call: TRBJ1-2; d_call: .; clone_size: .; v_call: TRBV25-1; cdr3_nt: TGTGCCAGCAGTGATAGGAGGGAATCTAACTATGGCTACACCTTC; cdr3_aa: CASSDRRESNYGYTF
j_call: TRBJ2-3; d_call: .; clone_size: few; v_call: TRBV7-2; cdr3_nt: TGTGCCAGCAGCTTAGCGGCAGCCACTAGCACAGATACGCAGTATTTT; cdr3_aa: CASSLAAATSTDTQYF
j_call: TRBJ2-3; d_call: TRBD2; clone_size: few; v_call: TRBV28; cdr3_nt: TGTGCCAGCAGCCCCGGGACCGACAGCGGGGGAACGCAGTATTTT; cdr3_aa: CASSPGTDSGGTQYF
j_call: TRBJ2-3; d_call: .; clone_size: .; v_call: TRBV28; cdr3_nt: TGTGCCAGCAGTCCAAACAGGGAGCGGAGCACAGATACGCAGTATTTT; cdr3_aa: CASSPNRERSTDTQYF
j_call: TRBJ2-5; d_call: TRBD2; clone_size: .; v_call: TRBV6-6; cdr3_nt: TGTGCCAGCAGTTACGAGCCGGGACTAGTAAGGGGGCAGTACTTC; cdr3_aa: CASSYEPGLVRGQYF
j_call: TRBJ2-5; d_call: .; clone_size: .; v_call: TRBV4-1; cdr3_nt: TGCGCCAACAGCCAACCCCGAATGGGGGGCCAAGAGACCCAGTACTTC; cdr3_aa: CANSQPRMGGQETQYF
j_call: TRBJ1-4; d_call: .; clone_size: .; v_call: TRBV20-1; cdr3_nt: TGCAGTGCCCCTGGGGGGGGCCGGGGAGAAAAACTGTTTTTT; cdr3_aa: CSAPGGGRGEKLFF
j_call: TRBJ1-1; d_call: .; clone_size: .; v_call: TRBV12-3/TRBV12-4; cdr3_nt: TGTGCCAGCAGTGCAGGGGCGGGGAGCACTGAAGCTTTCTTT; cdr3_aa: CASSAGAGSTEAFF
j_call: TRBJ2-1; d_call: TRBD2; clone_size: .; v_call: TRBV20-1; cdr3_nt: TGCAGTGCTAGGTCAAGCGGGAGGATGAATGAGCAGTTCTTC; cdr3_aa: CSARSSGRMNEQFF
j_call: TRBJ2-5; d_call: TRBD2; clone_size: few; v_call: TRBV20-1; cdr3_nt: TGCAGTGCCGAAGCGGGAGGGGAGACCCAGTACTTC; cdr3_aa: CSAEAGGETQYF
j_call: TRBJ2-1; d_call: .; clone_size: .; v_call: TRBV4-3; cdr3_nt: TGCGCCAGCAGCCAAGATTTTGGATCCTCCAATGAGCAGTTCTTC; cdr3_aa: CASSQDFGSSNEQFF
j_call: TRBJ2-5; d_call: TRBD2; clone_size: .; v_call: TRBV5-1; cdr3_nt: TGCGCCAGCAGCTTTGAAGCGGGAGGGATCAGCCAAGAGACCCAGTACTTC; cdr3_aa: CASSFEAGGISQETQYF
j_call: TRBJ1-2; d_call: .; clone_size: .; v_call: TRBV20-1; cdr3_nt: TGCAGTGCTAGAGTATGGTCGGGGGCGCTTGGCTACACCTTC; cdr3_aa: CSARVWSGALGYTF
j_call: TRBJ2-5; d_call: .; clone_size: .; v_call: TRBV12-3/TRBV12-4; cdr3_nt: TGTGCCAGCAGTCCCACAGGGAAGGGGGAAGAGACCCAGTACTTC; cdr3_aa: CASSPTGKGEETQYF
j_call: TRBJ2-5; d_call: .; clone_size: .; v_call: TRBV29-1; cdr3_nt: TGCAGCGTTGAAGTTGGGGCTAGCGCCTACAATGAGCAGTACTTC; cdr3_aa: CSVEVGASAYNEQYF
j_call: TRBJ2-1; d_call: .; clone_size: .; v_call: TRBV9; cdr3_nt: TGTGCCAGCAGCGTAGGAGACTCCCCTTACGGTGGGCAGTTCTTC; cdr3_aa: CASSVGDSPYGGQFF
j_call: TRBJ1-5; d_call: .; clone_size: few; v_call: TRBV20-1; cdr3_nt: TGCAGTGCTAGAGCAGGGCCCACTAGCAATCAGCCCCAGCATTTT; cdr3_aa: CSARAGPTSNQPQHF